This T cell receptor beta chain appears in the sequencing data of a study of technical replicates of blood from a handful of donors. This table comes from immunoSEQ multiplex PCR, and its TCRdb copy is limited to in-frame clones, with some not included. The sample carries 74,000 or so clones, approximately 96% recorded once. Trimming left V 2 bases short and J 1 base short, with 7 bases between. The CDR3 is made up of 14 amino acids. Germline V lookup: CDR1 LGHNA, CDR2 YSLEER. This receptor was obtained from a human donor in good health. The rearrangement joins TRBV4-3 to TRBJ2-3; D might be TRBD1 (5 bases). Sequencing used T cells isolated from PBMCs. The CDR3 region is CASSQQGGTDTQYF. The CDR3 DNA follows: TGCGCCAGCAGCCAACAGGGTGGCACAGATACGCAGTATTTT.